These 19 T cell receptor beta chains share one sample of origin, sequenced in a study of T-cell reconstitution after alpha-beta-depleted transplantation in children. Preparation of the TCRbeta library was carried out with unique molecular identifiers. Via MiXCR, TCRdb re-called the PCR reads, giving one row per CDR3 protein. Among around 490,000 distinct CDR3 sequences listed, 9.5% to 12% were seen once. Material: PBMCs, mostly from graft donor cells, obtained 180 days after TCRalphabeta/CD19-depleted stem cell transplant. These receptors all come from a female patient aged 2 to 10 who had a stem cell transplant for aplastic anemia, so the T cells may come from the graft donor.

The chain recombines TRBV12-3 or TRBV12-4 with TRBJ2-5; 7 bases map to TRBD1. V trimming: 5 bases; J trimming: 5 bases; junction bases outside the gene matches: 11. CDR3 length: 15 residues. The CDR3 protein is CASSNSQGIKETQYF. The CDR3, as DNA: TGTGCCAGCAGTAACTCACAGGGGATCAAGGAGACCCAGTACTTC.

This clonotype was detected a few times. The chain links TRBV14 to TRBJ2-1, with 7 nucleotides matching TRBD2. The CDR3 loop spans 17 amino acids. Germline V gene data show CDR1 as SGHDN and CDR2 as FVKESK. J was trimmed by 6 bases and V by 4 bases; bases with no gene match: 15. The CDR3: CASSLIPAGYPFNEQFF. In DNA form, the CDR3 reads TGTGCCAGCAGCCTTATCCCAGCGGGATACCCTTTCAATGAGCAGTTCTTC.

The chain links TRBV12-3 or TRBV12-4 to TRBJ1-1, with unresolved D. The germline V and J ends were trimmed by 5 bases and 1 base, with 8 bases remaining between them. The CDR3 is made up of 13 amino acids. CDR3 bases: TGTGCCAGCAGTATACGCGCGAACACTGAAGCTTTCTTT. Protein: CASSIRANTEAFF.

This rearrangement joins TRBV4-3 to TRBJ2-6; possibly TRBD1 for D (6 bases). Germline-derived CDR1 and CDR2 are LGHNA and YSLEER. This CDR3 has 17 amino acids. Trimming cost V 4 bases and J 2 bases, with 15 bases left between them. The CDR3 DNA reads TGCGCCAGCAGCCTAGATGAACAGGGAGCTGGGGCCAACGTCCTGACTTTC. It yields the protein CASSLDEQGAGANVLTF.

This clonotype occurred a few times. V usage is TRBV9 and J usage is TRBJ2-1; 8 bases align to TRBD2. This CDR3 has 17 amino acids. V was clipped by 4 bases and J by 8 bases; unmatched bases: 17. Germline V CDR1 and CDR2: SGDLS, YYNGEE. DNA of the CDR3: TGTGCCAGCAGCCCGAACTCCGGGAGGGTGGTCTCCTATGAGCAGTTCTTC. Protein sequence: CASSPNSGRVVSYEQFF.

In this sample, this clonotype turned up many times. The V call is TRBV28, the J call TRBJ2-3, with D possibly matching TRBD2 (5 bases). The germline V gene encodes CDR1 MDHEN and CDR2 SYDVKM. This CDR3 is built from 16 residues. Trimming pared 3 bases from V and 4 bases from J, leaving 17 bases between. This CDR3 reads CASSFLTGKVADTQYF. DNA for the CDR3: TGTGCCAGCAGTTTTTTGACGGGAAAGGTCGCAGATACGCAGTATTTT.

This clonotype was detected a few times. This chain connects TRBV19 to TRBJ1-2, with a weak D call TRBD1 (5 bases). Germline V gives CDR1 LNHDA, CDR2 SQIVND (reference sequence). Trimming removed 3 bases from V and 3 bases from J, with 8 bases in between. The CDR3 length is 13 residues. This chain's CDR3 is CASSMGGYYGYTF. The CDR3 bases are TGTGCCAGTAGTATGGGGGGGTACTATGGCTACACCTTC.

The chain links TRBV25-1 to TRBJ2-4; D remains ambiguous. V was trimmed by 5 bases and J by 0 bases, leaving 8 bases between them. CDR1 and CDR2 (germline): MGHDK, SYGVNS. This CDR3 region has 14 residues. The CDR3 region has the DNA TGTGCCAGCAGTTCAGCAGGAGCCAAAAACATTCAGTACTTC. It is translated as CASSSAGAKNIQYF.

This clonotype was seen once. The genes are TRBV29-1 and TRBJ2-1, with TRBD1 matching over 7 bases. Germline CDR1 is SQVTM and CDR2 is ANQGSEA. The CDR3 is 12 residues long. V trimming: 8 bases; J trimming: 9 bases; junction bases outside the gene matches: 10. CDR3 bases: TGCAGCTCCTGGACAGGTTGGGGTGAGCAGTTCTTC. Translated, it gives CSSWTGWGEQFF.

This clonotype was counted a few times. The chain combines TRBV28 with TRBJ2-7, with D possibly matching TRBD2 (5 bases). Germline values: CDR1 MDHEN, CDR2 SYDVKM. The CDR3 runs to 16 residues. The V end was cut by 6 bases, the J end by 5 bases, with 23 bases between. As DNA, the CDR3 is TGTGCCAGCAGCCCGCTCCGACGGGGAAACGGCGACGAGCAGTACTTC. Translated, it gives CASSPLRRGNGDEQYF.

The chain joins TRBV6-5 to TRBJ1-3, with 8 bases identical to TRBD1. The germline V gene has CDR1 MNHEY and CDR2 SVGAGI. The junction had 1 base not matched to a gene; V was cut back by 2 bases and J by 4 bases. The CDR3 runs to 14 residues. The DNA of the CDR3 is TGTGCCAGCAGTTACCGGACAGGGGGAAACACCATATATTTT. Its translation is CASSYRTGGNTIYF.

V is TRBV5-6 and J is TRBJ2-5, with 12 positions matching TRBD2. V dropped 4 bases and J dropped 5; count of bases not matched to a gene: 12. Germline assignment: CDR1 SGHDT and CDR2 YYEEEE. The length of the CDR3 is 17 residues. Here the CDR3 reads CASSQALLAGGMETQYF. DNA of the CDR3: TGTGCCAGCAGCCAAGCTCTACTAGCGGGAGGAATGGAGACCCAGTACTTC. Full variable domain (remainder filled in from reference TRBV5-6 and TRBJ2-5): DAGVTQSPTHLIKTRGQQVTLRCSPKSGHDTVSWYQQALGQGPQFIFQYYEEEERQRGNFPDRFSGHQFPNYSSELNVNALLLGDSALYLCASSQALLAGGMETQYFGPGTRLLVL.

This chain connects TRBV6-5 to TRBJ1-2; TRBD1 aligns across 7 bases. V dropped 2 bases and J dropped 3; count of bases not matched to a gene: 12. Germline CDR1 is MNHEY and CDR2 is SVGAGI. This CDR3 comprises 17 residues. The CDR3 spells CASSYRSPQGDYYGYTF. The CDR3 region has the DNA TGTGCCAGCAGTTACCGGAGCCCTCAGGGGGATTACTATGGCTACACCTTC.

V and J are TRBV6-2 or TRBV6-3 and TRBJ1-5; D may be TRBD1 (5 bases). This CDR3 is built from 13 residues. Trimming stripped 8 bases from V and 0 bases from J, with 8 bases between. CDR1 and CDR2 from the germline V gene are MNHEY and SVGEGT. This CDR3 reads CASGDYSNQPQHF. The CDR3 bases are TGTGCCAGCGGGGACTATAGCAATCAGCCCCAGCATTTT.

In its sample, this clonotype was seen once. The gene calls are TRBV11-2 and TRBJ2-1; 10 bases are a match to TRBD2. The CDR3 totals 17 residues. Trimming at V came to 1 base and at J to 3 bases, leaving 6 bases not matched to a gene. The germline V gene has CDR1 SGHAT and CDR2 FQNNGV. CDR3: CASSLVLAGEGYNEQFF. The CDR3, as DNA: TGTGCCAGCAGCTTAGTTCTAGCGGGAGAAGGCTACAATGAGCAGTTCTTC.

This clonotype was observed a handful of times. The V call is TRBV10-3, the J call TRBJ1-1, with no clear D. Germline-derived CDR1 and CDR2 are ENHRY and SYGVKD. Trimming took off 5 bases at V and 2 bases at J, with 9 bases between the two ends. This CDR3 region has 13 residues. DNA for the CDR3: TGTGCCATCAGTTGGAGTACAAACACTGAAGCTTTCTTT. Translated: CAISWSTNTEAFF.

This chain joins TRBV9 and TRBJ2-3; possible D gene TRBD2, 5 bases. The CDR3 contains 15 residues. The germline V gene has CDR1 SGDLS and CDR2 YYNGEE. V was cut by 0 bases and J by 1 base, with 9 bases left in between. CDR3 bases: TGTGCCAGCAGCGTAGTCGGCGGGCGCACAGATACGCAGTATTTT. Residues: CASSVVGGRTDTQYF.

This clonotype showed up just a few times. The gene calls are TRBV2 and TRBJ2-6, with a tentative D call TRBD1 (6 bases). CDR1 SNHLY and CDR2 FYNNEI come from the germline V gene. V was cut by 5 bases and J by 0 bases, with 11 bases left in between. The CDR3 runs 16 residues. This CDR3 is CASSLQGYSGANVLTF. Written as DNA, the CDR3 is TGTGCCAGCAGTTTACAGGGATACTCTGGGGCCAACGTCCTGACTTTC.

This clonotype came up a few times. The chain has TRBV12-5 and TRBJ1-4; TRBD1 is a possible D gene (5 bases). The V end lost 1 base, the J end lost 3 bases, and 12 bases lay between the germline ends. In germline, CDR1 is LGHNT, CDR2 FRNRAP. The CDR3 runs to 16 residues. The CDR3 coding sequence is TGTGCTAGTGGTTTGGAGTTTGGCAGGGCTAATGAAAAACTGTTTTTT. This gives the protein CASGLEFGRANEKLFF.